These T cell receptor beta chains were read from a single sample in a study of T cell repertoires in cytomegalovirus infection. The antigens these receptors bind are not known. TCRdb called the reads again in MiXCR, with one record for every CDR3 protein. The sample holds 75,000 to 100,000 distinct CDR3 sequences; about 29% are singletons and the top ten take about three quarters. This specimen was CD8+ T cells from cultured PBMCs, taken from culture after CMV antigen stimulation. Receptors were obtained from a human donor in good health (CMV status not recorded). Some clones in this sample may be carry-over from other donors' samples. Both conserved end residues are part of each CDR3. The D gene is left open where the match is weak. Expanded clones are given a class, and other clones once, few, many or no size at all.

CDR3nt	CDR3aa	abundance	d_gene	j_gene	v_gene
TGTGCCAGCAGTTTTACGAGGACGGATACGCAGTATTTT	CASSFTRTDTQYF	-	-	TRBJ2-3	TRBV12-3/TRBV12-4
TGTGCCAGCAGCTTGGGGGAGAACTCCTACAATGAGCAGTTCTTC	CASSLGENSYNEQFF	-	-	TRBJ2-1	TRBV5-4
TGTGCCAGCAGTTTGCGGCTCCTACCAAATGAGCAGTTCTTC	CASSLRLLPNEQFF	few	-	TRBJ2-1	TRBV28
TGTGCCAGCAACCAGGCCGGGGACACTGAAGCTTTCTTT	CASNQAGDTEAFF	-	-	TRBJ1-1	TRBV6-2/TRBV6-3
TGTGCCAGTTCACCGGAAATGTATCAGCCCCAGCATTTT	CASSPEMYQPQHF	-	-	TRBJ1-5	TRBV18
TGTGCCAGCAGCTTAGCGCACGGCGGCCAGGGCATTCAGTACTTC	CASSLAHGGQGIQYF	-	-	TRBJ2-4	TRBV7-2
TGTGCCAGCAGTTTTACAGGAGAGAGGCTTTACGAGCAGTACTTC	CASSFTGERLYEQYF	few	-	TRBJ2-7	TRBV6-5
TGTGCCAGCAGCTCCCTGCATACCGGGGAGCTGTTTTTT	CASSSLHTGELFF	few	-	TRBJ2-2	TRBV2
TGTGCCAGCAGCTCATCGGGGGCGGGACTAGAAGAGACCCAGTACTTC	CASSSSGAGLEETQYF	-	TRBD2	TRBJ2-5	TRBV7-9
TGTGCCAGCAGCTTAATTGGACAAGAGACCCAGTACTTC	CASSLIGQETQYF	few	-	TRBJ2-5	TRBV7-3
TGTGCCAGCAGTTTATGGCAAGGGTCCAACACTGAAGCTTTCTTT	CASSLWQGSNTEAFF	-	-	TRBJ1-1	TRBV28
TGTGCCAGCAGGGGAGACAGGGACCTTGAAGCTTTCTTT	CASRGDRDLEAFF	-	TRBD1	TRBJ1-1	TRBV13
TGTGCCAGAGGGATTAAAATCACCGGGGAGCTGTTTTTT	CARGIKITGELFF	few	-	TRBJ2-2	TRBV7-2
TGCAGTGCTAGAGCACCCGGGGAGCTGTTTTTT	CSARAPGELFF	many	-	TRBJ2-2	TRBV20-1
TGTGCCAGCAGCCGGACGGGGGTCGCCGGGGAGCTGTTTTTT	CASSRTGVAGELFF	-	-	TRBJ2-2	TRBV7-6
TGTGCCAGCAGTTACTCCACGAACATGAACACTGAAGCTTTCTTT	CASSYSTNMNTEAFF	few	-	TRBJ1-1	TRBV6-5
TGTGCCAGCAGCAAGGACAGAACCTACGAGCAGTACTTC	CASSKDRTYEQYF	few	-	TRBJ2-7	TRBV4-2
TGTGCCACCGGACAGTTACAGGGCAATGAGCAGTTCTTC	CATGQLQGNEQFF	many	-	TRBJ2-1	TRBV6-1
TGTGCCAGTACCCTGGGGGGGGGCGCGACTGAAGCTTTCTTT	CASTLGGGATEAFF	few	-	TRBJ1-1	TRBV19
TGTGCCAGCAGCTTAGGTGAGTTGGGCACTGAAGCTTTCTTT	CASSLGELGTEAFF	-	-	TRBJ1-1	TRBV13
TGTGCCAGCAGGCGGACTAGCGGAATAATCACAGATACGCAGTATTTT	CASRRTSGIITDTQYF	-	TRBD2	TRBJ2-3	TRBV6-8
TGTGCCAGCAGTTCCGGGGGGGTCGACAATGAGCAGTTCTTC	CASSSGGVDNEQFF	-	TRBD2	TRBJ2-1	TRBV27
TGTGCCAGCAACATGCTCGGTACAGGGGGCCAAGAGACCCAGTACTTC	CASNMLGTGGQETQYF	few	TRBD1	TRBJ2-5	TRBV27
TGTGCCAGCAGCCCAGAGCCGAGGGGCCACGGCACTGAAGCTTTCTTT	CASSPEPRGHGTEAFF	few	-	TRBJ1-1	TRBV27
TGTGCCAGCAGCTCCCCGGGACAGGGGAACTATGGCTACACCTTC	CASSSPGQGNYGYTF	many	TRBD1	TRBJ1-2	TRBV7-9
TGTGCTAGTGGTTTGGAGGCGGATGAGCAGTTCTTC	CASGLEADEQFF	-	-	TRBJ2-1	TRBV12-5
TGTGCCAGCAGCTTAGTTGGGTTCGGCGAGACCCAGTACTTC	CASSLVGFGETQYF	many	-	TRBJ2-5	TRBV7-2
TGTGACAGTAGTTTCGCTAGCACAGATACGCAGTATTTT	CDSSFASTDTQYF	-	-	TRBJ2-3	TRBV19
TGTGCCAGCAGCCAGTCTGGGGCCCAGCATTTT	CASSQSGAQHF	few	-	TRBJ1-5	TRBV12-3/TRBV12-4
TGTGCCAGCAGGAACAGGGAGACCCAGTACTTC	CASRNRETQYF	-	-	TRBJ2-5	TRBV6-6
TGTGCCAGCAGTACAGGGACCTACAATGAGCAGTTCTTC	CASSTGTYNEQFF	few	-	TRBJ2-1	TRBV12-3/TRBV12-4
TGTGCCACCATGGACGGGGAGCTGTTTTTT	CATMDGELFF	-	-	TRBJ2-2	TRBV7-2
TGTGCCAGCAGCTTGGGACAAATGAACACTGAAGCTTTCTTT	CASSLGQMNTEAFF	few	-	TRBJ1-1	TRBV7-9